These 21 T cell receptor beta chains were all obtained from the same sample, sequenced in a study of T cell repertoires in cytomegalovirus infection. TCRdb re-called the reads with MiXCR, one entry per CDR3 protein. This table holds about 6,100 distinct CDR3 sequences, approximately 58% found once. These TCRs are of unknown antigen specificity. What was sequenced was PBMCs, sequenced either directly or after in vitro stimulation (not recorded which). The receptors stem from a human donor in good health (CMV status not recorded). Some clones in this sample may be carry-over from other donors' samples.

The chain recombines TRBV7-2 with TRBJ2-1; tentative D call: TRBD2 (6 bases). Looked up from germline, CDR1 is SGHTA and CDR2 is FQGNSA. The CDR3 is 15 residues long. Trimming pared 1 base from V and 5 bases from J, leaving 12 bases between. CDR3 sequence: CASSLDPGEHNEQFF. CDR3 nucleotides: TGTGCCAGCAGCTTAGATCCGGGAGAGCACAATGAGCAGTTCTTC.

CDR3 nucleotide sequence: TGTGCCAGCAGCCGCCGAGAGGGGCCCAGGCTAGGGACTAGCGGCAACAATGAGCAGTTCTTC. This sequence encodes CASSRREGPRLGTSGNNEQFF. V and J are TRBV4-2 and TRBJ2-1, with 11 bases that match TRBD2. The germline gives CDR1 LGHNA, CDR2 YNFKEQ. The CDR3 is 21 residues long. Unmatched junction bases numbered 22, after V lost 4 bases and J lost 5 bases.

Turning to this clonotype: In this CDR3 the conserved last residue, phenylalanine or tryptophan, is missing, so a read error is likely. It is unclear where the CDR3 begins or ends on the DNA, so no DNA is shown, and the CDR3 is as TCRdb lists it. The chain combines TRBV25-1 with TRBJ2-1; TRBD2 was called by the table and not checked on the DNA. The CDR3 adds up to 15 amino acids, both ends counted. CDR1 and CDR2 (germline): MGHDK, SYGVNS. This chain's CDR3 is CASSEYGLAGDEQFL.

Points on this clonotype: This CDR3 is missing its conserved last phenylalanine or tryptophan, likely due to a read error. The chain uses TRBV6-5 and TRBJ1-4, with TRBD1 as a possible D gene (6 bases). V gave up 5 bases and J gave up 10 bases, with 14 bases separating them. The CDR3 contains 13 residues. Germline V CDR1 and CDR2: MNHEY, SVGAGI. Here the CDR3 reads CASSTGNRVKLFL. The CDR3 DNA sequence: TGTGCCAGCAGTACAGGGAATCGAGTAAAACTGTTTTTG.

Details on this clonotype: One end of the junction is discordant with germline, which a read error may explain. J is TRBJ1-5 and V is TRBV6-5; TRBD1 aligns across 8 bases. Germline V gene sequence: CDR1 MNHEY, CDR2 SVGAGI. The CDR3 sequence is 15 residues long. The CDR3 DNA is TGTTCCACAGGCCTACGACAGGGGACCAATCATCCCCAGCATTTT. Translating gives CSTGLRQGTNHPQHF.

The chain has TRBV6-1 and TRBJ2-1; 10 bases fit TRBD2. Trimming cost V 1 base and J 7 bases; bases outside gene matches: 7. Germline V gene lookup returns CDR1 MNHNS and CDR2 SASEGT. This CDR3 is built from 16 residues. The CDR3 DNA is TGTGCCAGCAGTGAAGGCCTAGCGGGAGTACGGAATGAGCAGTTCTTC. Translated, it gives CASSEGLAGVRNEQFF.

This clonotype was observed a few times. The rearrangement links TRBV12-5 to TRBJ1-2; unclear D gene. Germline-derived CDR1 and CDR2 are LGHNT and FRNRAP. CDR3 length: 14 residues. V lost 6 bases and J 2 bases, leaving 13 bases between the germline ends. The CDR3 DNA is TGTGCTAGTGGCCTCTTACCGGGAAACTATGGCTACACCTTC. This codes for CASGLLPGNYGYTF.

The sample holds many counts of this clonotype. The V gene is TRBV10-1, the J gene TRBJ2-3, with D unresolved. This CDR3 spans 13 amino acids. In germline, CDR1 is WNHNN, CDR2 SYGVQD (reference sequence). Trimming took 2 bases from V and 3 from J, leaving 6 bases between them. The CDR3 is CASSEVETDTQYF. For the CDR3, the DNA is TGCGCCAGCAGTGAGGTGGAAACAGATACGCAGTATTTT.

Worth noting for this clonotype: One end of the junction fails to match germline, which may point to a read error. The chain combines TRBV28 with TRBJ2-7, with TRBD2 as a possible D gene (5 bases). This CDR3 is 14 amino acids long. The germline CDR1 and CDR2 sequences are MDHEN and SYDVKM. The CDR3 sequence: CSSTPTPLDYDQYF. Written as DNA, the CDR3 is TGTTCCAGCACTCCCACCCCACTAGACTACGATCAGTACTTC. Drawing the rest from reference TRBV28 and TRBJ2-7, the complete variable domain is DVKVTQSSRYLVKRTGEKVFLECVQDMDHENMFWYRQDPGLGLRLIYFSYDVKMKEKGDIPEGYSVSREKKERFSLILESASTNQTSMYLCSSTPTPLDYDQYFGPGTRLTVT.

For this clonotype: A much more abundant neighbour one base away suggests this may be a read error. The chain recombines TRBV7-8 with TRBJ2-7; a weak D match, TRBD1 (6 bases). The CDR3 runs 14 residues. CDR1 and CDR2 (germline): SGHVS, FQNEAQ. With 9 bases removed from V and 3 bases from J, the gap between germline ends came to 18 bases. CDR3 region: CARRWDTPCYEQYF. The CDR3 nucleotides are TGTGCCAGGAGATGGGACACCCCTTGCTACGAGCAGTACTTC.

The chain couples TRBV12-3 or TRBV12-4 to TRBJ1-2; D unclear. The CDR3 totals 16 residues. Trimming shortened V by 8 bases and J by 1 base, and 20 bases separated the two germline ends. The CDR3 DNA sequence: TGTGCCAGCCATTTAGACTACGAGGGCGGTAACTATGGCTACACCTTC. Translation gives CASHLDYEGGNYGYTF.

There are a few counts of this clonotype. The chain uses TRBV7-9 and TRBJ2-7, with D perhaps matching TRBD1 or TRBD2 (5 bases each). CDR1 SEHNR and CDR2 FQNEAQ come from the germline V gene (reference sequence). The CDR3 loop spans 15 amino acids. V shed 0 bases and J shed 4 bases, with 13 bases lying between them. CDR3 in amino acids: CASSLAGTRDYEQYF. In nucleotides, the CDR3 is TGTGCCAGCAGCTTAGCGGGGACCAGGGATTACGAGCAGTACTTC.

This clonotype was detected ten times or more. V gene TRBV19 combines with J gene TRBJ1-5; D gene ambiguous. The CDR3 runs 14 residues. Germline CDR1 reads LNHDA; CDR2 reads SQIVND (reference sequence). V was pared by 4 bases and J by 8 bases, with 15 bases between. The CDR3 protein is CASSTRAIGEPQHF. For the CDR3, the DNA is TGTGCCAGTAGTACGAGGGCGATTGGGGAGCCCCAGCATTTT.

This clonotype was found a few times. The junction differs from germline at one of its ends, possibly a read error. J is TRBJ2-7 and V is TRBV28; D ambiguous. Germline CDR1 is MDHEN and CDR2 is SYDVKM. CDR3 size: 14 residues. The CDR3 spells CASTPTQRYYDQYF. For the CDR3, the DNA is TGTGCCAGCACTCCCACCCAACGATACTACGATCAGTACTTC.

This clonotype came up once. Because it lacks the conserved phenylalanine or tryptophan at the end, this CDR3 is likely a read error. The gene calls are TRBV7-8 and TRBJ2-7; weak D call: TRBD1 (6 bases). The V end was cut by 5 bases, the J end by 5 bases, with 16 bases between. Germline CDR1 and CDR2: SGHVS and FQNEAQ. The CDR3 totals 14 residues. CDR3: CASSGDTPCDEQYC. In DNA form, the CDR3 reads TGTGCCAGCAGCGGGGACACCCCTTGTGACGAGCAGTACTGC.

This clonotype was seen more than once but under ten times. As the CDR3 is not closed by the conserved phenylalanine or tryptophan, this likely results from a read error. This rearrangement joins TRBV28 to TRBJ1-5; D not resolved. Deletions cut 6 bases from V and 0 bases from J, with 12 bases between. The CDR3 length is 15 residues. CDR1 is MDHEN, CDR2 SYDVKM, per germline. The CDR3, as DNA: TGTGCCAGCAGGTCGACACTCTATAGCAATCAGCCCCAGCATCGT. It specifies CASRSTLYSNQPQHR.

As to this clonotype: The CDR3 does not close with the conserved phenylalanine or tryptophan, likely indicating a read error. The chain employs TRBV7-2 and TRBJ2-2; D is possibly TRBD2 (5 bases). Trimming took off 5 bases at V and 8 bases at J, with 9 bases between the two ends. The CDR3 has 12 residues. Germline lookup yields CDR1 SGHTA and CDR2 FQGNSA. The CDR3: CASSVWEGELFC. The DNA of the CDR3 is TGTGCCAGCAGCGTTTGGGAGGGGGAGCTGTTTTGT.

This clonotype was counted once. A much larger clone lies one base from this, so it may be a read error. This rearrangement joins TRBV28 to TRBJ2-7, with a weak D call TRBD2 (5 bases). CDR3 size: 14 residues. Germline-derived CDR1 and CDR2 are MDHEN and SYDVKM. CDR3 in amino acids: CAITTTQLDHDQYF. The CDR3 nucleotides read TGTGCCATCACTACCACCCAACTAGACCACGATCAGTACTTC.

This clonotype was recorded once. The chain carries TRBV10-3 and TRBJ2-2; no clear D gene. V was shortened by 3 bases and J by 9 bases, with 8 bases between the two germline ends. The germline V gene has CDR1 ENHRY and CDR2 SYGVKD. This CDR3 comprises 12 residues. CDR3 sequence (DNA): TGTGCCATCAGTGACGGCTCTAGGGAGCTGTTTTTT. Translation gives CAISDGSRELFF.

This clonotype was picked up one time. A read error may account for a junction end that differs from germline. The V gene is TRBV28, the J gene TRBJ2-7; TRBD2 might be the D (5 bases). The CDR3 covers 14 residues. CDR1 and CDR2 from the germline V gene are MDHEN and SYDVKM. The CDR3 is CASAPTHLAYEPYF. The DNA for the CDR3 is TGTGCCAGCGCTCCCACCCACCTAGCCTACGAGCCGTACTTC.

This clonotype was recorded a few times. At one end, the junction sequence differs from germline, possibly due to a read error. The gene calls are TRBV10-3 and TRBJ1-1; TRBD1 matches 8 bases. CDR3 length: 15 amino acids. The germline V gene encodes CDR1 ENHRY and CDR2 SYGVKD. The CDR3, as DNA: TGTGCCAGCAGCTGGTTTGGACAGGGAGACACGGAAGCTTTCTTT. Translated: CASSWFGQGDTEAFF.